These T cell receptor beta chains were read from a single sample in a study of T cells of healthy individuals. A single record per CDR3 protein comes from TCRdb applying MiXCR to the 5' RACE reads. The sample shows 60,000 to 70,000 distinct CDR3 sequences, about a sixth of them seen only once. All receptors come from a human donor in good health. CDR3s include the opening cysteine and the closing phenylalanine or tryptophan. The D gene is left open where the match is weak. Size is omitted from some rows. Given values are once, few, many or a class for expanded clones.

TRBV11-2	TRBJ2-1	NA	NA	TGTGCCACCACCAGAGAGTCAACCACCTTTGAGCAGTTCTTC	CATTRESTTFEQFF
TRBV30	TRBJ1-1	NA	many	TGTGCCTGGAGAGGGTTTACTGAAGCTTTCTTT	CAWRGFTEAFF
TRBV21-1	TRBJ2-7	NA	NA	TGTGCCAGCAGCAAAGGTTGGGACAGCCTTGCCTACGAGCAGTACTTC	CASSKGWDSLAYEQYF
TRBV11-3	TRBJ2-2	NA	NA	TGTGCCCGAGCTTCGGACACCGGGGAGCTGTTTTTT	CARASDTGELFF
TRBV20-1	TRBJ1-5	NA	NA	TGCAGTGCTCAACAATCGAATACAGGGAATCAGCCCCAGCATTTT	CSAQQSNTGNQPQHF
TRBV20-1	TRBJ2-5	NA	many	TGCAGTGCCCGGAAGGACAGCTTCCGGGAGACCCAGTACTTC	CSARKDSFRETQYF
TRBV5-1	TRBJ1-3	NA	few	TGCGCCAGCAGCCCGACAGGAGATCCTGGAAACACCATATATTTT	CASSPTGDPGNTIYF
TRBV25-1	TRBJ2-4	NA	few	TGTGCCAGCAGTGAACACTGGGGCACCAAAAACATTCAGTACTTC	CASSEHWGTKNIQYF
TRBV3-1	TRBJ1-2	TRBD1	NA	TGTGCCAGCAGCCCTTGGGACAGGCCAACTACTAACTATGGCTACACCTTC	CASSPWDRPTTNYGYTF
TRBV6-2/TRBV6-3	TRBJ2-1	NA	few	TGTGCCAGCAGTGGAACCGGGAAGCAGTTCTTC	CASSGTGKQFF
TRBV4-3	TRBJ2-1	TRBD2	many	TGCGCCAGCAGCCAAATCACTAGCGCAATAGATGAGCAGTTCTTC	CASSQITSAIDEQFF
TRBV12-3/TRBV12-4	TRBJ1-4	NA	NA	TGTGCCAGCAGTTTGGACAGAGAACTGTTTTTT	CASSLDRELFF
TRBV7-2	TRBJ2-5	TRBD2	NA	TGTGCCAGCAGCTTAGATTCGGGGCGGGGGGAGACCCAGTACTTC	CASSLDSGRGETQYF
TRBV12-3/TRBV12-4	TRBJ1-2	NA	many	TGTGCCAGCAGTAACAGGGTCAACGATGGCTACACCTTC	CASSNRVNDGYTF
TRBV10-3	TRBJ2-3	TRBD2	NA	TGTGCCATCAGTGATAGAGCGGGACCTAGCACAGATACGCAGTATTTT	CAISDRAGPSTDTQYF
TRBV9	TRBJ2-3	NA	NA	TGTGCCAGCAGCGTGGCAGCAGATACGCAGTATTTT	CASSVAADTQYF
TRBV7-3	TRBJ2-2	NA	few	TGTGCCAGCAGCTTATCAGGGTACACCGGGGAGCTGTTTTTT	CASSLSGYTGELFF
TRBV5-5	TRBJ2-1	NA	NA	TGTGCCAGCAGCTTGGTTAGGGGGAAGAATGAGCAGTTCTTC	CASSLVRGKNEQFF
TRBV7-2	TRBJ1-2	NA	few	TGTGCCAGCAGCAAAGGGGTTCGGGCTGATGGCTACACCTTC	CASSKGVRADGYTF
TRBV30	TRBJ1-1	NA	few	TGTGCCTGGAAATTGAGTGGTGACACTGAAGCTTTCTTT	CAWKLSGDTEAFF
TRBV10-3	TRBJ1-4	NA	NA	TGTGCCATCAGTGACCGCCGAGGGCTAGGGGCAACTAATGAAAAACTGTTTTTT	CAISDRRGLGATNEKLFF
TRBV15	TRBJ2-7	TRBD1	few	TGTGCCACCAGCAGAGATACAGGGGGCGGGTACGAGCAGTACTTC	CATSRDTGGGYEQYF
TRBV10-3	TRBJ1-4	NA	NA	TGTGCCATCAGTGATGAACGGGCAACTAATGAAAAACTGTTTTTT	CAISDERATNEKLFF
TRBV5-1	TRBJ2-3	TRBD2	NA	TGCGCCAGCAGCCATCTACTAGCGGGGGGGAGTGCAGATACGCAGTATTTT	CASSHLLAGGSADTQYF
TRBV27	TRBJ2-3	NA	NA	TGTGCCAGCAGTTTATCGGGGCTAGGAGATACGCAGTATTTT	CASSLSGLGDTQYF
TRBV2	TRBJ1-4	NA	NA	TGTGCCAGCAGTGAAGTAGGGGGAAGTTTTGAAAAACTGTTTTTT	CASSEVGGSFEKLFF
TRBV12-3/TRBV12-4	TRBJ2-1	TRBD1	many	TGTGCCAGCAGTTCATGGGACAGGGGAATCAATGAGCAGTTCTTC	CASSSWDRGINEQFF
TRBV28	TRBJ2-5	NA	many	TGTGCCAGCAGCTTTACTTCGATCCAGTACTTC	CASSFTSIQYF
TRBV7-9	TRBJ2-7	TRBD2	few	TGTGCCAGCAGCGGAGCGGGAGGGTCCAACGAGCAGTACTTC	CASSGAGGSNEQYF
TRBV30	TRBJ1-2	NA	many	TGTGCCTGGAGTGGCGGGGGCATAAACTATGGCTACACCTTC	CAWSGGGINYGYTF
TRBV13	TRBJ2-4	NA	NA	TGTGCCAGCAGCTTAAGGAGGGGGGAGGTCATTCAGTACTTC	CASSLRRGEVIQYF
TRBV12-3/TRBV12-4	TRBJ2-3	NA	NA	TGTGCCAGCAGTTTAAGTTATAGCACAGATACGCAGTATTTT	CASSLSYSTDTQYF
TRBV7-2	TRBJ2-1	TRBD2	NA	TGTGCCAGCAGCTTTTCAACTAGCGAAGCCTACAATGAGCAGTTCTTC	CASSFSTSEAYNEQFF
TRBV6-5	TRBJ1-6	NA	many	TGTGCCAGCAGTTATGAGAATTCACCCCTCCACTTT	CASSYENSPLHF
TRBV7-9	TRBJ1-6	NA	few	TGTGCCAGCAGCTTAGCGGGGGTATCACCCCTCCACTTT	CASSLAGVSPLHF
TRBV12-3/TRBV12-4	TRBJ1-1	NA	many	TGTGCCAGCAGTTTTACCGTCACTGAAGCTTTCTTT	CASSFTVTEAFF
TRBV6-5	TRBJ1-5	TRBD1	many	TGTGCCAGCAGTCGCGGGACAGCTGGTAGCAATCAGCCCCAGCATTTT	CASSRGTAGSNQPQHF
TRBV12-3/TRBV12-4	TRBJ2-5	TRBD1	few	TGTGCCAGCAGTTCCCCACGGGACAGTACCTTAGGGACCCAGTACTTC	CASSSPRDSTLGTQYF
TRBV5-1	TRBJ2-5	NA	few	TGCGCCAGCAGCTTCTCCACGGGCCAGATCCAAGAGACCCAGTACTTC	CASSFSTGQIQETQYF
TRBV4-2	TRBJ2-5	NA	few	TGTGCCAGCGGAGGGAGCGACCAAGAGACCCAGTACTTC	CASGGSDQETQYF
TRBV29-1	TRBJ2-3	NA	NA	TGCAGCGTTGACGGGCAGTCCACAGATACGCAGTATTTT	CSVDGQSTDTQYF
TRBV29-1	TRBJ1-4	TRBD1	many	TGCAGCGTCACCACAGGGGCAACTAATGAAAAACTGTTTTTT	CSVTTGATNEKLFF
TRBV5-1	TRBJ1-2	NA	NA	TGCGCCAGCAGCTTGAATAGCCGGGATGGCTACACCTTC	CASSLNSRDGYTF
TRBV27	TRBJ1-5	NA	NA	TGTGCCAGCAGTACCCCAGGGTTCAATCAGCCCCAGCATTTT	CASSTPGFNQPQHF
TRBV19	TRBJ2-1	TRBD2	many	TGTGCCAGTAGTATCATGGCGGGAGGGCCCGGCAATGAGCAGTTCTTC	CASSIMAGGPGNEQFF
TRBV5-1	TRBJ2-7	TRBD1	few	TGCGCCAGCAGCTCGGGACAGGGGATTGGCGAGCAGTACTTC	CASSSGQGIGEQYF
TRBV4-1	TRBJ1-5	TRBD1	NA	TGCGCCAGCAGTTCAGGGGGGCTAGGCAATCAGCCCCAGCATTTT	CASSSGGLGNQPQHF
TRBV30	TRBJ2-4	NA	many	TGTGCCTGGCTGCTAGCGAGTTTAGCCAAAAACATTCAGTACTTC	CAWLLASLAKNIQYF
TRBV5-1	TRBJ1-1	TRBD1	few	TGCGCCAGCAGCTCCACAGGGGGGACTGAAGCTTTCTTT	CASSSTGGTEAFF